The entry below gives a single TCR beta chain sequence along with its context. Antigen unknown. The sample comes from a study of OX40 agonist ivuxolimab in advanced cancers. Study observations and caveats: No antigen was identified for the clonally expanded peripheral T cells. With doses of 0.1-3.0 mg/kg, partial responders showed among the lowest clonal expansion.

Only in-frame clones appear in the TCRdb table, and some are missing; sequencing was by immunoSEQ multiplex PCR. The sample holds 25,000 to 35,000 clones, around 80% seen once. This receptor was identified in an adult with an advanced solid tumor such as melanoma, head and neck, liver or kidney cancer. The material sequenced was CD4+ or CD8+ T cells sorted from blood, taken in a trial of the OX40 agonist ivuxolimab.

CDR3 sequence reads: CASNLPSTGVSGNTIYF. CDR3 nucleotide sequence: TGTGCCAGCAACCTCCCGTCGACAGGGGTGTCTGGAAACACCATATATTTT. This chain connects TRBV2 to TRBJ1-3; TRBD1 matches at 8 bases. CDR1 and CDR2 (germline): SNHLY, FYNNEI. The CDR3 totals 17 residues. After removal of 7 bases from V and 1 base from J, the junction contained 12 bases not matched to a gene.